These T cell receptor beta chains were read from a single sample in a study of beta chain features in type 1 diabetes. Repertoires were generated with immunoSEQ multiplex PCR, while TCRdb's copy carries only in-frame clones and drops some. The sample lists over 200,000 clones, about a tenth occurring once. The sequencing sample was made of naive CD4+ T cells from blood. The receptors were sampled from a man between 25 and 39 years old with type 1 diabetes. Both conserved end residues are part of each CDR3. Each record gives: CDR3 DNA, CDR3 protein, D gene, clone size, V gene, J gene. D genes are given only for firm matches. Clone size is stated in some rows and not others, as once, few, many or a class when expanded.

cdr3_nt: TGTGCCAGCAGCGAGTGGCGGGGGGAAGGCTACACCTTC
cdr3_aa: CASSEWRGEGYTF
d_call: .
clone_size: .
v_call: TRBV7-2
j_call: TRBJ1-2

cdr3_nt: TGTGCCAGCAGCCCACGCGACAGTTCTTATGGCTACACCTTC
cdr3_aa: CASSPRDSSYGYTF
d_call: .
clone_size: .
v_call: TRBV9
j_call: TRBJ1-2

cdr3_nt: TGTGCCAGCAGTGAACTGGGGACAGGGGGCGAGACCGGGGAGCTGTTTTTT
cdr3_aa: CASSELGTGGETGELFF
d_call: TRBD1
clone_size: .
v_call: TRBV25-1
j_call: TRBJ2-2

cdr3_nt: TGTGCCAGCAGTGTATCCGGGACAGCTCTCTTTTATGGCTACACCTTC
cdr3_aa: CASSVSGTALFYGYTF
d_call: TRBD1
clone_size: .
v_call: TRBV6-1
j_call: TRBJ1-2

cdr3_nt: TGTGCCAGCAGCGTAGTGGTCGGGGGGTTTGATTACAATGAGCAGTTCTTC
cdr3_aa: CASSVVVGGFDYNEQFF
d_call: TRBD2
clone_size: .
v_call: TRBV9
j_call: TRBJ2-1

cdr3_nt: TGTGCCAGCAGTCGCCCGGGACAGGGGGCTTTCGGGGCCAACGTCCTGACTTTC
cdr3_aa: CASSRPGQGAFGANVLTF
d_call: TRBD1
clone_size: .
v_call: TRBV14
j_call: TRBJ2-6

cdr3_nt: TGTGCCAGCAGCGCACAGGGGGGGAACACTGAAGCTTTCTTT
cdr3_aa: CASSAQGGNTEAFF
d_call: TRBD1
clone_size: few
v_call: TRBV9
j_call: TRBJ1-1

cdr3_nt: TGCGCCAGCAGCTTAGTACCGCCTGCGCCACCCGGCTACGAGCAGTACTTC
cdr3_aa: CASSLVPPAPPGYEQYF
d_call: .
clone_size: .
v_call: TRBV5-1
j_call: TRBJ2-7

cdr3_nt: TGTGCCAGCAGCCACTTGGACAGGGGGCTGAATGGCTACACCTTC
cdr3_aa: CASSHLDRGLNGYTF
d_call: TRBD1
clone_size: .
v_call: TRBV4-2
j_call: TRBJ1-2

cdr3_nt: TGTGCCAGCAGCCTGGACACCACCTATGGCTACACCTTC
cdr3_aa: CASSLDTTYGYTF
d_call: .
clone_size: few
v_call: TRBV7-9
j_call: TRBJ1-2

cdr3_nt: TGTGCCAGCAGCTTGGAACCGTACCTCGGCTACGAGCAGTACTTC
cdr3_aa: CASSLEPYLGYEQYF
d_call: .
clone_size: few
v_call: TRBV5-4
j_call: TRBJ2-7

cdr3_nt: TGTGCCTGGCTAGAGGGGGCGCTTGGCTACACCTTC
cdr3_aa: CAWLEGALGYTF
d_call: TRBD1
clone_size: .
v_call: TRBV30
j_call: TRBJ1-2

cdr3_nt: TGTGCCAGCAGCCCCAATAGCGGGACTAGGGAGACCCAGTACTTC
cdr3_aa: CASSPNSGTRETQYF
d_call: TRBD2
clone_size: .
v_call: TRBV9
j_call: TRBJ2-5

cdr3_nt: TGTGCCAGCAGCTTATCAAGCTCAGATACGCAGTATTTT
cdr3_aa: CASSLSSSDTQYF
d_call: .
clone_size: once
v_call: TRBV7-2
j_call: TRBJ2-3

cdr3_nt: TGCGCCAGCAGCGGAACCCAGACTAGCGGGGGGCATAATGAGCAGTTCTTC
cdr3_aa: CASSGTQTSGGHNEQFF
d_call: TRBD2
clone_size: few
v_call: TRBV5-1
j_call: TRBJ2-1

cdr3_nt: TGTGCCAGCAGCCAAGTGGACAGGGGGCTAGGCGAGCAGTACTTC
cdr3_aa: CASSQVDRGLGEQYF
d_call: TRBD1
clone_size: .
v_call: TRBV4-2
j_call: TRBJ2-7

cdr3_nt: TGCAGCCCTCGGGTAGCAACAGATACGCAGTATTTT
cdr3_aa: CSPRVATDTQYF
d_call: .
clone_size: .
v_call: TRBV29-1
j_call: TRBJ2-3

cdr3_nt: TGTGCCAGCTCTGGCCCCGACTCCTACGAGCAGTACTTC
cdr3_aa: CASSGPDSYEQYF
d_call: .
clone_size: .
v_call: TRBV18
j_call: TRBJ2-7

cdr3_nt: TGCAGCGGCGGGACAGGGGGCACCGGGGAGCTGTTTTTT
cdr3_aa: CSGGTGGTGELFF
d_call: TRBD1
clone_size: few
v_call: TRBV29-1
j_call: TRBJ2-2

cdr3_nt: TGTGCCAGCAGCTTGGAAAGTGGTCAGGGTAGGGAAGCTTTCTTT
cdr3_aa: CASSLESGQGREAFF
d_call: .
clone_size: .
v_call: TRBV5-4
j_call: TRBJ1-1

cdr3_nt: TGCGCCAGCAGCCGCTCCGAAGGACAGGGGGCCTACGAGCAGTACTTC
cdr3_aa: CASSRSEGQGAYEQYF
d_call: TRBD1
clone_size: .
v_call: TRBV4-1
j_call: TRBJ2-7

cdr3_nt: TGTGCCAGCAGTTACTCGCAGGGGCTTGGCGGACCCCTCCACTTT
cdr3_aa: CASSYSQGLGGPLHF
d_call: .
clone_size: .
v_call: TRBV6-6
j_call: TRBJ1-6

cdr3_nt: TGTGCCAGCAGCCAAGGGGGACTAGCGGGGGGCTTCACAGATACGCAGTATTTT
cdr3_aa: CASSQGGLAGGFTDTQYF
d_call: TRBD2
clone_size: .
v_call: TRBV4-2
j_call: TRBJ2-3

cdr3_nt: TGTGCCAGCAGCTCCGGACAGCGAGAGACCCAGTACTTC
cdr3_aa: CASSSGQRETQYF
d_call: .
clone_size: few
v_call: TRBV7-3
j_call: TRBJ2-5

cdr3_nt: TGTGCCAGCAGGAAAAGGGAGAGTGGCTACACCTTC
cdr3_aa: CASRKRESGYTF
d_call: .
clone_size: .
v_call: TRBV28
j_call: TRBJ1-2

cdr3_nt: TGTGCCAGCAGTAGGACAGGCTCAAAAAACATTCAGTACTTC
cdr3_aa: CASSRTGSKNIQYF
d_call: TRBD1
clone_size: few
v_call: TRBV6-5
j_call: TRBJ2-4

cdr3_nt: TGTGCCAGCAGCCAAAACAGGGGTAGTCAGCCCCAGCATTTT
cdr3_aa: CASSQNRGSQPQHF
d_call: TRBD1
clone_size: .
v_call: TRBV7-2
j_call: TRBJ1-5

cdr3_nt: TGTGCCAGCAGCCGCAACGGGGGAGCGGGGGCCTACGAGCAGTACTTC
cdr3_aa: CASSRNGGAGAYEQYF
d_call: TRBD2
clone_size: .
v_call: TRBV5-4
j_call: TRBJ2-7

cdr3_nt: TGTGCCAGCAGCGTAGCTAGCGGGGGTAACCAAGAGACCCAGTACTTC
cdr3_aa: CASSVASGGNQETQYF
d_call: TRBD2
clone_size: few
v_call: TRBV9
j_call: TRBJ2-5

cdr3_nt: TGTGCCAGCAGTCCGACGGGGGATATTCAGTACTTC
cdr3_aa: CASSPTGDIQYF
d_call: .
clone_size: .
v_call: TRBV4-2
j_call: TRBJ2-4

cdr3_nt: TGTGCCAGCAGTTTTCCCCAAACCTACGAGCAGTACTTC
cdr3_aa: CASSFPQTYEQYF
d_call: .
clone_size: few
v_call: TRBV28
j_call: TRBJ2-7